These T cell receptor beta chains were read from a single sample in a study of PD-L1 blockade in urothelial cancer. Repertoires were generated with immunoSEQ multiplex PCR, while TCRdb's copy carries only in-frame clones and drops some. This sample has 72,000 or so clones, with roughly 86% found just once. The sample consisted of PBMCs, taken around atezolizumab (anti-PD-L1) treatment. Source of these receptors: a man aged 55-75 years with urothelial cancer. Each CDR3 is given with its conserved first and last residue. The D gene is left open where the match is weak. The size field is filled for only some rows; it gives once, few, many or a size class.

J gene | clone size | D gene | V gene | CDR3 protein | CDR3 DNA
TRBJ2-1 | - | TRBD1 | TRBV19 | CATGDRVYNEQFF | TGTGCTACCGGGGACAGGGTTTACAATGAGCAGTTCTTC
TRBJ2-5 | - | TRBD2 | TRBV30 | CAWSVLRGGAETQYF | TGTGCCTGGAGTGTACTACGCGGGGGGGCTGAGACCCAGTACTTC
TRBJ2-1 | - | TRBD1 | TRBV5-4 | CASSLIKETGNLFYNEQFF | TGTGCCAGCAGCTTAATAAAGGAGACAGGGAATCTTTTCTACAATGAGCAGTTCTTC
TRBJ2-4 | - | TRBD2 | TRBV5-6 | CASSRPSGRGNIQYF | TGTGCCAGCAGCCGTCCTAGCGGGAGGGGGAACATTCAGTACTTC
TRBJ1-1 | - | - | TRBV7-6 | CASSSAHFGSTEAFF | TGTGCCAGCAGCTCCGCTCACTTTGGTTCTACTGAAGCTTTCTTT
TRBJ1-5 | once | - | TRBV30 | CAWSPGGASNQPQHF | TGTGCCTGGAGTCCCGGAGGGGCTAGCAATCAGCCCCAGCATTTT
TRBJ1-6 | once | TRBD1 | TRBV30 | CAWSETGLSPLHF | TGTGCCTGGAGTGAGACAGGGCTTTCACCCCTCCACTTT
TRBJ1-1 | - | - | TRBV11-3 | CASSFSGDTEAFF | TGTGCCAGCAGCTTTTCGGGGGACACTGAAGCTTTCTTT
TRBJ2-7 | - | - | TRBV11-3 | CASSLDTSYEQYF | TGTGCCAGCAGCTTGGACACCTCCTACGAGCAGTACTTC
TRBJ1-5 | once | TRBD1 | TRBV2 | CASSEVSGGGNQPQHF | TGTGCCAGCAGTGAAGTTTCAGGGGGCGGCAATCAGCCCCAGCATTTT
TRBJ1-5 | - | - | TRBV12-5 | CASGTGNQPQHF | TGTGCTAGTGGAACAGGAAATCAGCCCCAGCATTTT
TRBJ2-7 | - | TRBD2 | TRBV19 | CASSMSTSGSSEQYF | TGTGCCAGTAGTATGTCAACTAGCGGGAGTTCCGAGCAGTACTTC
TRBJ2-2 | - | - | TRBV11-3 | CASSLAQVITGELFF | TGTGCCAGCAGCTTAGCCCAGGTGATCACCGGGGAGCTGTTTTTT
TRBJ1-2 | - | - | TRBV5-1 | CASSLVAGTGHSNMNYGYTF | TGCGCCAGCAGCTTGGTGGCAGGGACTGGTCATAGTAATATGAACTATGGCTACACCTTC
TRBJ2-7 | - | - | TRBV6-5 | CASSYSTGLRFEQYF | TGTGCCAGCAGTTACTCGACTGGGTTGAGGTTCGAGCAGTACTTC
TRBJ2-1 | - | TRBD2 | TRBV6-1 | CASSDRLAGGPPEQFF | TGTGCCAGCAGTGACAGACTAGCGGGAGGCCCGCCTGAGCAGTTCTTC
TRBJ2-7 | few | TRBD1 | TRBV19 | CASSATGVREQYF | TGTGCCAGTAGCGCAACAGGGGTGAGGGAGCAGTACTTC
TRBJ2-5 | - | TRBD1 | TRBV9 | CASSDGDRVQETQYF | TGTGCCAGCAGCGATGGGGACAGGGTTCAAGAGACCCAGTACTTC
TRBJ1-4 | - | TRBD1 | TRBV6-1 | CASSANRGFNEKLFF | TGTGCCAGCAGTGCCAACAGGGGATTTAATGAAAAACTGTTTTTT
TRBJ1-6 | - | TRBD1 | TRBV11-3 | CASSPGQGLYNSPLHF | TGTGCCAGCAGTCCGGGACAGGGCCTCTATAATTCACCCCTCCACTTT
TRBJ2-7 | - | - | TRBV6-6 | CASTGGQYEQYF | TGTGCCAGCACGGGGGGCCAGTACGAGCAGTACTTC
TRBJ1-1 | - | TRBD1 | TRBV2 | CASSVARGPNTEAFF | TGTGCCAGCAGTGTCGCCAGGGGGCCGAACACTGAAGCTTTCTTT
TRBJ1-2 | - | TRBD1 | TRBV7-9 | CASSTHRGGYTF | TGTGCCAGCAGCACCCACAGGGGTGGCTACACCTTC
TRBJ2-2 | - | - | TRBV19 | CASSIGGHNTGELFF | TGTGCCAGTAGTATAGGGGGACATAACACCGGGGAGCTGTTTTTT
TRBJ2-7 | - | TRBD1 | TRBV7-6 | CASSLVTGQGAPSYEQYF | TGTGCCAGCAGCTTAGTTACCGGACAGGGGGCCCCTTCCTACGAGCAGTACTTC
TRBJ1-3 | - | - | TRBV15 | CATSRDSAGRTRNTIYF | TGTGCCACCAGCAGAGATTCGGCAGGTCGAACGCGAAACACCATATATTTT
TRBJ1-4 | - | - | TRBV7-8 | CASKLGGAGEKLFF | TGTGCCAGCAAATTAGGGGGGGCCGGGGAAAAACTGTTTTTT
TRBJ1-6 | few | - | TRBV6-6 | CASSYSPNRDSPLHF | TGTGCCAGCAGTTACTCGCCCAATCGGGATTCACCCCTCCACTTT
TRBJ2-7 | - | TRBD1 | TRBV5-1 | CASSLGAGTGINEQYF | TGCGCCAGCAGCTTGGGTGCCGGGACAGGGATTAACGAGCAGTACTTC
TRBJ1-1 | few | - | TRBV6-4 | CANRRGPISCTEAFF | TGTGCCAACCGTAGGGGCCCTATTTCGTGCACTGAAGCTTTCTTT
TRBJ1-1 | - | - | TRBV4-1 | CASSVIGYGTEAFF | TGCGCCAGCAGCGTTATCGGTTATGGCACTGAAGCTTTCTTT
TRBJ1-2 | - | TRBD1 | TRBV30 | CAWGGDSGRDGYTF | TGTGCCTGGGGGGGGGACAGCGGGAGGGATGGCTACACCTTC
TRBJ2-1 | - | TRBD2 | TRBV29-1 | CSAGTSGDNEQFF | TGCAGCGCCGGGACTAGCGGGGACAATGAGCAGTTCTTC
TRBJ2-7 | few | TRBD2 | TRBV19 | CASSPSGRANEQYF | TGTGCCAGTAGTCCTAGCGGGAGGGCGAACGAGCAGTACTTC
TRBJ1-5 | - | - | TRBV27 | CASSLLAYGGWAQHF | TGTGCCAGCAGTTTATTGGCATATGGGGGGTGGGCCCAGCATTTT
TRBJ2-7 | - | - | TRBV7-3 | CASSGGSYEQYF | TGTGCCAGCAGTGGGGGGTCCTACGAGCAGTACTTC
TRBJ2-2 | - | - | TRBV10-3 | CAIRTGNTGELFF | TGTGCCATCAGGACAGGGAACACCGGGGAGCTGTTTTTT
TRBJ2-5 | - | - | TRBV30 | CAWSVRLVRYLETQYF | TGTGCCTGGAGTGTAAGATTAGTACGGTACCTTGAGACCCAGTACTTC
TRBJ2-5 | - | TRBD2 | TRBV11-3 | CASSLAVGLDSETQYF | TGTGCCAGCAGCTTAGCGGTGGGACTAGATTCCGAGACCCAGTACTTC
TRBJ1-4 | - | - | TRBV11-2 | CASSRTWQSNEKLFF | TGTGCCAGCAGCCGCACGTGGCAGTCTAATGAAAAACTGTTTTTT
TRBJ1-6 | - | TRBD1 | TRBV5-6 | CASSLGGTGRNNSPLHF | TGTGCCAGCAGCTTGGGGGGGACAGGGAGAAATAATTCACCCCTCCACTTT
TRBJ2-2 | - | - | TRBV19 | CASSLQAGTNTGELFF | TGTGCCAGTAGCCTCCAAGCAGGGACGAACACCGGGGAGCTGTTTTTT